The TCR beta chain described here comes from a study of vaccination effects on CD4 cells after COVID-19. Using viral peptide pools, the ViraFEST assay grew out antigen-specific CD4+ T cells prior to sequencing. Subsequent to approximately 9 days of culture, CD4+ T cells were isolated. Nobody among the vaccine recipients had prior SARS-CoV-2 infection (nucleocapsid antibodies were negative). With approximately 9.2 ug/ml peptides and roughly 11 IU/ml IL-2, 1.5 million to 2 million PBMC per well were cultured. Germline V lookup: CDR1 LGHDT, CDR2 YNNKEL (reference sequence). The length of the CDR3 is 13 residues. V lost 1 base, J lost 4 bases, and 8 bases lay in between. This clone was detected a few times. Its target is unknown. Generated by immunoSEQ multiplex PCR, the TCRdb table keeps only in-frame clones and is missing some. The data show some 59,000 clones, with around 86% seen just once and roughly 2.3% held by the top ten.

J is TRBJ2-7 and V is TRBV3-1 (or the pseudogene TRBV3-2), with no clear D. The sequence was obtained from a human donor who received a COVID-19 vaccine. The sequencing here drew on CD4+ T cells from PBMCs cultured with HCoV-229E spike peptides, taken before COVID-19 vaccination. DNA of the CDR3: TGTGCCAGCAGCCAAGGGGTCGGGTACGAGCAGTACGTC. Its protein product is CASSQGVGYEQYV.